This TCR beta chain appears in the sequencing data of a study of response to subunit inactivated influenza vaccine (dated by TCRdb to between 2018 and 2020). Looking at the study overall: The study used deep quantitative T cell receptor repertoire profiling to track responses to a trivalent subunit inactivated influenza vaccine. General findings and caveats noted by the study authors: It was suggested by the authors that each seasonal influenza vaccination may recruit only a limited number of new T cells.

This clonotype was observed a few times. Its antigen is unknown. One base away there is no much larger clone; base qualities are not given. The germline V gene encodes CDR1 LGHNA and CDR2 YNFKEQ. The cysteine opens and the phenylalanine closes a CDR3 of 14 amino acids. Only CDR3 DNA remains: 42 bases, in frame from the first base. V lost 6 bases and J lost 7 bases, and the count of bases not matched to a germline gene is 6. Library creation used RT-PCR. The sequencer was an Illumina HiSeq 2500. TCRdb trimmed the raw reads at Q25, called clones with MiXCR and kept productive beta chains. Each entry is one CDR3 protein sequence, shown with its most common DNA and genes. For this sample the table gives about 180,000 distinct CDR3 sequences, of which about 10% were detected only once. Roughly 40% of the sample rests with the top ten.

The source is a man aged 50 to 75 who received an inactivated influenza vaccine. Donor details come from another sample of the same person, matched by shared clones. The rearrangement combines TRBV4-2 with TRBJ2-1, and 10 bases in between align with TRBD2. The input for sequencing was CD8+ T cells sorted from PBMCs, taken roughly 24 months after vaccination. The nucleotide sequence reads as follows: TGTGCCAGCAGGGCTAGCGGGAGTGTTAATGAGCAGTTCTTC. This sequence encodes CASRASGSVNEQFF.